This T cell receptor beta chain was recovered during a study of blood T cells in healthy people across ages. The use of a sample-barcoded 5' primer and a J-beta primer mix characterized a second PCR of about 7 to 12 cycles. TCRdb called the 5' RACE reads again in MiXCR, with one record for every CDR3 protein. The sample comprises about 1 million distinct CDR3 sequences, under 55% of which are singletons, and 18% rests with the top ten. This clonotype was sampled from a woman aged 60-75 years in good health. The sample comprised blood.

CDR3 protein: CASSKARRNQPQHF. CDR3 nucleotide sequence: TGTGCCAGCAGCAAAGCCCGCCGGAATCAGCCCCAGCATTTT. This chain joins TRBV21-1 and TRBJ1-5. TRBV21-1 is designated a pseudogene. The CDR3 loop spans 14 amino acids.